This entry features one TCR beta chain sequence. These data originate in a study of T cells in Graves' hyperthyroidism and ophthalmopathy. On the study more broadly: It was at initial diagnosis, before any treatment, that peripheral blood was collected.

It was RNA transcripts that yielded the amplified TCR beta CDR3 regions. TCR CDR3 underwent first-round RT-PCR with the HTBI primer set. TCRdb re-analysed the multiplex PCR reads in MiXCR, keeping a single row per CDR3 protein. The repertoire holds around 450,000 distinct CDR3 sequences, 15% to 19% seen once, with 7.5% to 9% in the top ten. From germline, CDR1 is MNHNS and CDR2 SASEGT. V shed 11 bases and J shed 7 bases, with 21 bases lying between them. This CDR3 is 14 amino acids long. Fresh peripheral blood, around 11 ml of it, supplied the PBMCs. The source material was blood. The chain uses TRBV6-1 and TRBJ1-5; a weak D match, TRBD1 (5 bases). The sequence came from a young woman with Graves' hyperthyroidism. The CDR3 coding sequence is TGTGCCGCAGCCTCCGGGATTGGGGACCAGCCCCAGCATTTT. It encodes CAAASGIGDQPQHF.